This TCR beta chain was sequenced during a study of T cell responses to AZD1222 COVID-19 vaccine. TCRdb's table, derived via immunoSEQ multiplex PCR, lists solely in-frame clones and lacks some. Of about 140,000 clones listed, 88% are singletons. The CDR3 sequence is 13 residues long. From germline, CDR1 is LNHDA and CDR2 SQIVND (reference sequence). V lost 5 bases and J lost 11; bases outside the gene matches: 10. This receptor was obtained from an adult who received the AZD1222 COVID-19 vaccine. The gene calls are TRBV19 and TRBJ1-1; 8 bases align to TRBD1. The material was peripheral blood, obtained 28 days after the second AZD1222 dose. Here the CDR3 reads CASSQGAALVAFF. The DNA for the CDR3 is TGTGCCAGTAGTCAGGGGGCCGCCCTTGTTGCTTTCTTT.